This is a list of T cell receptor beta chains from one sample in a study of T cell responses to AZD1222 COVID-19 vaccine. The data were produced by immunoSEQ multiplex PCR, yet TCRdb's version contains in-frame clones alone and is incomplete. The sample holds around 100,000 clones, 85% to 90% seen once. Sequencing was performed on peripheral blood, taken on day 0 of AZD1222 vaccination. All receptors derive from an adult in good health. Both conserved end residues are part of each CDR3. The D gene is left open where the match is weak. Only part of the rows carry a size: once, few, many, or a class if the clone is expanded.

J gene	clone size	V gene	D gene	CDR3 protein	CDR3 DNA
TRBJ1-4	-	TRBV5-1	TRBD1	CASSQDRGPYNNEKLFF	TGCGCCAGCAGCCAGGACAGGGGGCCGTATAATAATGAAAAACTGTTTTTT
TRBJ2-2	-	TRBV4-1	-	CASSHFQTGAGTGELFF	TGCGCCAGCAGCCATTTTCAGACGGGGGCGGGGACCGGGGAGCTGTTTTTT
TRBJ2-7	-	TRBV6-5	TRBD2	CASSFGSSGSWEQYF	TGTGCCAGCAGTTTCGGGAGTAGCGGGAGTTGGGAGCAGTACTTC
TRBJ2-3	-	TRBV18	TRBD2	CASSPSTSGHSTDTQYF	TGTGCCAGCTCACCATCAACTAGCGGTCATAGCACAGATACGCAGTATTTT
TRBJ2-4	-	TRBV4-1	TRBD2	CASSQVTSGTENIQYF	TGCGCCAGCAGCCAAGTAACTAGCGGGACTGAAAACATTCAGTACTTC
TRBJ2-3	-	TRBV29-1	-	CSVVTQLSDTQYF	TGCAGCGTCGTGACTCAGCTCAGTGATACGCAGTATTTT
TRBJ2-5	-	TRBV7-2	-	CASSLDSSSQTQYF	TGTGCCAGCAGCTTAGATAGTAGCTCACAGACCCAGTACTTC
TRBJ1-6	-	TRBV7-9	TRBD1	CASSPPTGVSPLHF	TGTGCCAGCAGCCCACCGACAGGGGTTTCACCCCTCCACTTT
TRBJ1-5	-	TRBV18	TRBD1	CASSPTSPGQNQPQHF	TGTGCCAGCTCACCAACTTCTCCGGGACAGAATCAGCCCCAGCATTTT
TRBJ2-7	once	TRBV7-9	-	CASSLKWGDYEQYF	TGTGCCAGCAGCTTAAAGTGGGGAGACTACGAGCAGTACTTC
TRBJ2-1	-	TRBV5-5	TRBD1	CASRLRGQGIYNEQFF	TGTGCCAGCAGGCTTCGGGGACAGGGGATATACAATGAGCAGTTCTTC
TRBJ2-7	-	TRBV5-4	TRBD1	CAISGQVTDEQYF	TGTGCCATTTCGGGACAGGTCACCGACGAGCAGTACTTC
TRBJ1-2	-	TRBV7-8	TRBD1	CASSAFGQGFSGYTF	TGTGCCAGCAGCGCATTCGGACAGGGGTTTTCTGGCTACACCTTC
TRBJ1-1	-	TRBV19	-	CASSTVMNTEAFF	TGTGCCAGTAGTACAGTTATGAACACTGAAGCTTTCTTT
TRBJ1-3	-	TRBV5-1	-	CASSLVASSGNTIYF	TGCGCCAGCAGCTTGGTGGCCTCCTCTGGAAACACCATATATTTT
TRBJ2-1	-	TRBV11-2	-	CASSLDGNQMGEQLF	TGTGCCAGCAGCTTAGATGGGAACCAGATGGGTGAGCAGCTCTTC
TRBJ1-1	-	TRBV15	-	CATSSGYNTEAFF	TGTGCCACCAGCAGTGGCTATAACACTGAAGCTTTCTTT
TRBJ1-1	-	TRBV29-1	-	CSVRPTVNTEAFF	TGCAGCGTTAGGCCGACAGTGAACACTGAAGCTTTCTTT
TRBJ1-2	-	TRBV18	-	CASSPRENPNYGYTF	TGTGCCAGCTCACCACGGGAGAATCCTAACTATGGCTACACCTTC
TRBJ2-1	-	TRBV5-1	-	CASSTQGGNEQFF	TGCGCCAGCAGCACTCAGGGGGGGAATGAGCAGTTCTTC
TRBJ2-1	-	TRBV5-1	TRBD1	CASSLQGAEYNEQFF	TGCGCCAGCAGCTTACAGGGGGCGGAGTACAATGAGCAGTTCTTC
TRBJ2-2	-	TRBV3-1/TRBV3-2	TRBD2	CASKRSGGNTGELFF	TGTGCCAGCAAAAGGAGCGGGGGGAACACCGGGGAGCTGTTTTTT
TRBJ2-7	-	TRBV4-1	-	CASSRQGFDYEQYF	TGCGCCAGCAGCCGTCAGGGTTTTGACTACGAGCAGTACTTC
TRBJ1-3	few	TRBV5-4	-	CASSLGASGNTIYF	TGTGCCAGCAGCTTGGGGGCCTCTGGAAACACCATATATTTT
TRBJ1-1	-	TRBV30	-	CAWSQLGTEAFF	TGTGCCTGGAGCCAATTGGGCACTGAAGCTTTCTTT
TRBJ2-1	-	TRBV28	-	CASSYGASLRGNEQFF	TGTGCCAGCAGTTATGGGGCTAGTTTGCGGGGCAATGAGCAGTTCTTC
TRBJ2-3	-	TRBV7-9	-	CASSLEPPTQYF	TGTGCCAGCAGCTTGGAACCACCTACGCAGTATTTT
TRBJ1-4	few	TRBV4-2	-	CASTPAGGNEKLFF	TGTGCCAGCACCCCCGCGGGGGGTAATGAAAAACTGTTTTTT
TRBJ2-3	-	TRBV30	TRBD2	CAWSQREGDTQYF	TGTGCCTGGAGTCAGCGGGAAGGAGATACGCAGTATTTT
TRBJ1-5	-	TRBV10-1	TRBD1	CARTGWRAQHF	TGCGCCAGGACAGGGTGGAGGGCCCAGCATTTT
TRBJ2-7	-	TRBV7-9	TRBD1	CASSRRDRGLYEQYF	TGTGCCAGCAGCCGCCGGGACAGGGGGCTCTACGAGCAGTACTTC
TRBJ2-7	-	TRBV9	-	CASSVGGMAGINEQYF	TGTGCCAGCAGCGTGGGCGGGATGGCCGGGATCAACGAGCAGTACTTC
TRBJ1-2	-	TRBV28	TRBD1	CASSLQGAFYYGYTF	TGTGCCAGCAGTTTACAGGGGGCTTTTTACTATGGCTACACCTTC
TRBJ1-2	-	TRBV6-5	TRBD1	CASRPDRDYGYTF	TGTGCCAGCAGACCCGACAGGGATTATGGCTACACCTTC
TRBJ1-2	-	TRBV19	-	CASSRGFGERMDYGYTF	TGTGCCAGTAGTAGGGGCTTTGGCGAGCGTATGGACTATGGCTACACCTTC
TRBJ1-2	-	TRBV28	TRBD1	CATSDRSYGYTF	TGTGCCACTTCGGACAGGAGCTATGGCTACACCTTC
TRBJ2-3	-	TRBV18	-	CASARESDTQYF	TGTGCCAGCGCTCGGGAGTCAGATACGCAGTATTTT
TRBJ1-5	-	TRBV27	-	CASSLSRYQPQHF	TGTGCCAGCAGTTTATCGCGGTATCAGCCCCAGCATTTT
TRBJ1-2	-	TRBV12-3/TRBV12-4	-	CASSFPDGTGYTF	TGTGCCAGCAGTTTTCCGGACGGAACTGGCTACACCTTC